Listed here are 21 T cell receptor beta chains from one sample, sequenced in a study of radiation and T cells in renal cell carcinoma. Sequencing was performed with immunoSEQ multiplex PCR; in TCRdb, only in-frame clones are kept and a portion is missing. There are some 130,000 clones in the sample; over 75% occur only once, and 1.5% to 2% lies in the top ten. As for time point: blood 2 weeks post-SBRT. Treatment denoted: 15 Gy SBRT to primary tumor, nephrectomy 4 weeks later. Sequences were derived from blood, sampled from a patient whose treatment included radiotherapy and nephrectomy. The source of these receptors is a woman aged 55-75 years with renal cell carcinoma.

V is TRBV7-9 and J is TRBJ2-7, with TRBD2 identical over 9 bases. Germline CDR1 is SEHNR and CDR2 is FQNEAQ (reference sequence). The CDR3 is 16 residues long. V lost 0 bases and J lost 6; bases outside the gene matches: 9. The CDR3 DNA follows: TGTGCCAGCAGCTTAGCGCAGGCGGGAGGGCCGCTCGAGCAGTACTTC. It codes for CASSLAQAGGPLEQYF.

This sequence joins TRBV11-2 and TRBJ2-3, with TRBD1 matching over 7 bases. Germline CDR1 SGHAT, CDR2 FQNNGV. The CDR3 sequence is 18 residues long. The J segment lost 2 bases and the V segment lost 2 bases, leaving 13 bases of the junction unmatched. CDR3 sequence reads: CASSLLTTGQVNTDTQYF. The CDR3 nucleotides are TGTGCCAGCAGCTTATTAACCACTGGACAGGTCAACACAGATACGCAGTATTTT.

CDR3 nucleotides: TGTGCCAGCAGGGGCCAGGGACCTGCGAACACCGGGGAGCTGTTTTTT. Its protein product is CASRGQGPANTGELFF. The rearrangement joins TRBV5-6 to TRBJ2-2; either TRBD1 or TRBD2 may supply D (5 bases each). Germline loops: CDR1 SGHDT, CDR2 YYEEEE. V lost 5 bases and J 0 bases, leaving 14 bases between the germline ends. This CDR3 has 16 amino acids.

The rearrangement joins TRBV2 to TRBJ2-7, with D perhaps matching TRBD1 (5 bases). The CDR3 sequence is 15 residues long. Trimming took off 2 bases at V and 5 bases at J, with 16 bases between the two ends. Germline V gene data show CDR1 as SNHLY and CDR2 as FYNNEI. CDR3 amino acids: CASSESPEGVHEQYF. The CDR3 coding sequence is TGTGCCAGCAGTGAATCCCCCGAAGGGGTACACGAGCAGTACTTC. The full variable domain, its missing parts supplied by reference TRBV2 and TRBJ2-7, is EPEVTQTPSHQVTQMGQEVILRCVPISNHLYFYWYRQILGQKVEFLVSFYNNEISEKSEIFDDQFSVERPDGSNFTLKIRSTKLEDSAMYFCASSESPEGVHEQYFGPGTRLTVT.

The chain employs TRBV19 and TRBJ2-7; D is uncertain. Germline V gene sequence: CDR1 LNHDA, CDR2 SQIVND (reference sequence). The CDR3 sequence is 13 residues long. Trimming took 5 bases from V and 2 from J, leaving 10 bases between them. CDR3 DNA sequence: TGTGCCAGTAGTCTTTGGGGAACCTACGAGCAGTACTTC. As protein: CASSLWGTYEQYF.

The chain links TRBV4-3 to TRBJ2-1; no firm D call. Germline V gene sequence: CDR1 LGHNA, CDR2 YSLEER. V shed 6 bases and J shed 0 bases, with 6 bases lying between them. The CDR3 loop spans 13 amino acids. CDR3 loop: CASSSGSYNEQFF. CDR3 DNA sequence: TGCGCCAGCAGTTCCGGCTCCTACAATGAGCAGTTCTTC.

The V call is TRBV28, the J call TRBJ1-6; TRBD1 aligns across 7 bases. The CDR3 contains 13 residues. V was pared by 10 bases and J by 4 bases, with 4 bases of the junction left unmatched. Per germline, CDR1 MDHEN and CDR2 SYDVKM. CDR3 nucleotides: TGTGCCACTACGACAGGGTATAATTCACCCCTCCACTTT. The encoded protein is CATTTGYNSPLHF.

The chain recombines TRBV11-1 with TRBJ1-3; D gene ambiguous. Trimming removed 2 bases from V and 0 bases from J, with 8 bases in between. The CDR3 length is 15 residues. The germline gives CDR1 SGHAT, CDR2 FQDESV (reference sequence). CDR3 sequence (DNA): TGTGCCAGCAGCTTATCCGCCAACTCTGGAAACACCATATATTTT. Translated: CASSLSANSGNTIYF.

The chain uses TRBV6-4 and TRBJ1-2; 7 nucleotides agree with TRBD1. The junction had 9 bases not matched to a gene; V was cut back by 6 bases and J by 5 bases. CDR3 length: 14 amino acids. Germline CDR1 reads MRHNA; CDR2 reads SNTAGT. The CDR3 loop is CASRERTGSYGYTF. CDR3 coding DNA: TGTGCCAGCAGGGAACGGACAGGCAGTTATGGCTACACCTTC.

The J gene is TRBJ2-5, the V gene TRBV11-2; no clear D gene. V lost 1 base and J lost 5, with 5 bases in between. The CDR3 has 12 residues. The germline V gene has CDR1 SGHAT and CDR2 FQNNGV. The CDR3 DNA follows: TGTGCCAGCAGCTTAGTCACGGAGACCCAGTACTTC. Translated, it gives CASSLVTETQYF.

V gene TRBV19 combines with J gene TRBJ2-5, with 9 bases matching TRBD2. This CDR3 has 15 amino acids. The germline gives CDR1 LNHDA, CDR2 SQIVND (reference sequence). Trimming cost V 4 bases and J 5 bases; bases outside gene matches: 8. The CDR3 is CASSTGTSSGETQYF. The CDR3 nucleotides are TGTGCCAGTAGTACCGGGACTAGCAGCGGGGAGACCCAGTACTTC.

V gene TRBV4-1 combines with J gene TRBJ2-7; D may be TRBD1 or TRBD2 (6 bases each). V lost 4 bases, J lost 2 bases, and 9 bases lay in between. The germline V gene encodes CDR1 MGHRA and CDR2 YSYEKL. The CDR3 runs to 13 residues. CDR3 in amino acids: CASSPGDTYEQYF. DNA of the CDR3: TGCGCCAGCAGCCCGGGGGACACCTACGAGCAGTACTTC.

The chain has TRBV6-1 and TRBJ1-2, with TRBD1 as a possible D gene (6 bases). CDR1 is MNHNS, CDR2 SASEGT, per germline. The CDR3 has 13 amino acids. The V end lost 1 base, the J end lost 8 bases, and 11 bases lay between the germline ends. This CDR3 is CASSEDREYGYTF. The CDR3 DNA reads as TGTGCCAGCAGTGAAGACAGGGAATACGGCTACACCTTC.

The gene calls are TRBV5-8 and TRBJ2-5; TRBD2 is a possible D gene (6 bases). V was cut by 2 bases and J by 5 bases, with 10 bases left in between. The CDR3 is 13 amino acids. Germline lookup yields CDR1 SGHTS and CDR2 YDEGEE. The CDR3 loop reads CASSFQGGETQYF. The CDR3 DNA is TGTGCCAGCAGCTTTCAGGGAGGCGAGACCCAGTACTTC.

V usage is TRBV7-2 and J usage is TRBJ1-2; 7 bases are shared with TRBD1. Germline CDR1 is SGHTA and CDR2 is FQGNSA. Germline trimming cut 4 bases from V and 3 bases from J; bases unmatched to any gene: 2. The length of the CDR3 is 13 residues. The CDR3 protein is CASSSTGYYGYTF. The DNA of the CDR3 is TGTGCCAGCAGCTCGACAGGGTACTATGGCTACACCTTC.

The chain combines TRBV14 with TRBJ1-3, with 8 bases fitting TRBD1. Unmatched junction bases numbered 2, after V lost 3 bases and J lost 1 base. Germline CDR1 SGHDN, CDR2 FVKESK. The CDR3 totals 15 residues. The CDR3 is CASSQRTGSGNTIYF. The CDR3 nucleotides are TGTGCCAGCAGCCAGCGGACAGGGTCTGGAAACACCATATATTTT.

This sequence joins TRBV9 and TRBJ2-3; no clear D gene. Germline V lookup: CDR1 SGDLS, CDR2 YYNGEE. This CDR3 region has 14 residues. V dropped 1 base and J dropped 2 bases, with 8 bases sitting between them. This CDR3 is CASSVMRNTDTQYF. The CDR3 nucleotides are TGTGCCAGCAGCGTAATGCGGAACACAGATACGCAGTATTTT.

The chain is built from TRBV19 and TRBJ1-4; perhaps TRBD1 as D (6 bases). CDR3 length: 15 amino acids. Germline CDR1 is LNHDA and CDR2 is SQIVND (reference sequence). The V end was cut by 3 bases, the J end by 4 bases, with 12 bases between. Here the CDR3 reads CASSMGTSDNEKLFF. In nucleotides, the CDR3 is TGTGCCAGTAGTATGGGGACATCTGATAATGAAAAACTGTTTTTT.

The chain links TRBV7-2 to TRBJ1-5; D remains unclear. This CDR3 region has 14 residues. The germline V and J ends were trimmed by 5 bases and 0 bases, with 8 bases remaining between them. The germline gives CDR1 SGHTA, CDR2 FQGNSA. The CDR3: CASSPDASNQPQHF. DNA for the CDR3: TGTGCCAGCAGCCCCGATGCTAGCAATCAGCCCCAGCATTTT.

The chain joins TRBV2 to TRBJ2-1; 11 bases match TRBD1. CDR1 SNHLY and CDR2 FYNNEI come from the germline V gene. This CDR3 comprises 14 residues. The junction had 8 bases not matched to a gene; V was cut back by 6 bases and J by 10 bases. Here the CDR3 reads CASRGTGGLWEQFF. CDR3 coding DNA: TGTGCCAGCAGGGGGACAGGGGGACTTTGGGAGCAGTTCTTC.

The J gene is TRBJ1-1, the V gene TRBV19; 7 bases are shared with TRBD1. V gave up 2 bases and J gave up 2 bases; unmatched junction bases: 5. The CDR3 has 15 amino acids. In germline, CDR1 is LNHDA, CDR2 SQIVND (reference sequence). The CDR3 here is CASSIQGGLNTEAFF. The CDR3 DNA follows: TGTGCCAGTAGTATACAGGGGGGCCTTAACACTGAAGCTTTCTTT.